A few counts support the clone carrying this TCR beta chain. Antigen specificity is unknown. The CDR3 extends over 19 amino acids. Trimming cost V 6 bases and J 1 base; bases outside gene matches: 15. The sample comes from a study of T-cell reconstitution after alpha-beta-depleted transplantation in children. General study points: In patients about two months after transplant, alpha-beta T cells reportedly arose from several hundred expanded graft clones. Some patients' high day-60 TCRbeta diversity was traced to surviving recipient T cells and thymic progenitors. T-cell numbers and diversity, one year after transplant, stemmed largely from T cells that were newly produced.

Unique molecular identifiers were incorporated into the prepared TCRbeta library. TCRdb ran MiXCR on the PCR reads and lists one entry per CDR3 protein. The sample has around 580,000 distinct CDR3 sequences, over 25% seen once; the top ten hold 36%. V usage is TRBV12-3 or TRBV12-4 and J usage is TRBJ2-5, with TRBD2 matching 12 bases. This TCR derives from a boy younger than two with Wiskott-Aldrich syndrome, due to receive a stem cell transplant. The starting material was PBMCs, obtained before TCRalphabeta/CD19-depleted stem cell transplant. The CDR3 DNA sequence: TGTGCCAGCAGCCCCGAGGTGCTAGCGGGAGGGTGGCTCCAAGAGACCCAGTACTTC. Its translation is CASSPEVLAGGWLQETQYF.